A selection of T cell receptor beta chains follows, all from one sample in a study of immune evolution from preneoplasia to lung adenocarcinoma. Data came from immunoSEQ multiplex PCR; TCRdb stores just in-frame clones and leaves some out. This sample yields around 3,500 clones, of which about 78% are seen a single time; more than 13% belongs to the top ten. The sample comprised FFPE minimally invasive lung adenocarcinoma tissue. These receptors were collected from a person aged 60-80 years with lung adenocarcinoma. CDR3s include the opening cysteine and the closing phenylalanine or tryptophan. The D gene is left open where the match is weak. The size entry is marked missing in some rows and otherwise reads once, few, many or a size class.

clone_size: NA; d_call: TRBD1; v_call: TRBV6-1; j_call: TRBJ2-7; cdr3_aa: CASRMGQGVSYEQYF; cdr3_nt: TGTGCCAGCAGGATGGGACAGGGGGTTTCCTACGAGCAGTACTTC
clone_size: few; d_call: NA; v_call: TRBV6-1; j_call: TRBJ1-5; cdr3_aa: CASSEAGWNQPQHF; cdr3_nt: TGTGCCAGCAGTGAAGCGGGATGGAATCAGCCCCAGCATTTT
clone_size: NA; d_call: TRBD2; v_call: TRBV2; j_call: TRBJ2-2; cdr3_aa: CASRQTSGFTGELFF; cdr3_nt: TGTGCCAGCCGCCAGACTAGCGGCTTCACCGGGGAGCTGTTTTTT
clone_size: NA; d_call: NA; v_call: TRBV16; j_call: TRBJ1-5; cdr3_aa: CASSPLGYSNQPQHF; cdr3_nt: TGTGCCAGCAGCCCCCTCGGATATAGCAATCAGCCCCAGCATTTT
clone_size: NA; d_call: NA; v_call: TRBV6-5; j_call: TRBJ2-7; cdr3_aa: CASSLGYRAHEQYF; cdr3_nt: TGTGCCAGCAGTCTCGGATACAGGGCCCACGAGCAGTACTTC
clone_size: NA; d_call: NA; v_call: TRBV30; j_call: TRBJ1-1; cdr3_aa: CAWSVLPNRAKDTEAFF; cdr3_nt: TGTGCCTGGAGTGTACTCCCGAACAGGGCTAAGGACACTGAAGCTTTCTTT
clone_size: NA; d_call: NA; v_call: TRBV5-4; j_call: TRBJ2-3; cdr3_aa: CASSLDQGRTDTQYF; cdr3_nt: TGTGCCAGCAGCTTGGACCAGGGCCGAACAGATACGCAGTATTTT